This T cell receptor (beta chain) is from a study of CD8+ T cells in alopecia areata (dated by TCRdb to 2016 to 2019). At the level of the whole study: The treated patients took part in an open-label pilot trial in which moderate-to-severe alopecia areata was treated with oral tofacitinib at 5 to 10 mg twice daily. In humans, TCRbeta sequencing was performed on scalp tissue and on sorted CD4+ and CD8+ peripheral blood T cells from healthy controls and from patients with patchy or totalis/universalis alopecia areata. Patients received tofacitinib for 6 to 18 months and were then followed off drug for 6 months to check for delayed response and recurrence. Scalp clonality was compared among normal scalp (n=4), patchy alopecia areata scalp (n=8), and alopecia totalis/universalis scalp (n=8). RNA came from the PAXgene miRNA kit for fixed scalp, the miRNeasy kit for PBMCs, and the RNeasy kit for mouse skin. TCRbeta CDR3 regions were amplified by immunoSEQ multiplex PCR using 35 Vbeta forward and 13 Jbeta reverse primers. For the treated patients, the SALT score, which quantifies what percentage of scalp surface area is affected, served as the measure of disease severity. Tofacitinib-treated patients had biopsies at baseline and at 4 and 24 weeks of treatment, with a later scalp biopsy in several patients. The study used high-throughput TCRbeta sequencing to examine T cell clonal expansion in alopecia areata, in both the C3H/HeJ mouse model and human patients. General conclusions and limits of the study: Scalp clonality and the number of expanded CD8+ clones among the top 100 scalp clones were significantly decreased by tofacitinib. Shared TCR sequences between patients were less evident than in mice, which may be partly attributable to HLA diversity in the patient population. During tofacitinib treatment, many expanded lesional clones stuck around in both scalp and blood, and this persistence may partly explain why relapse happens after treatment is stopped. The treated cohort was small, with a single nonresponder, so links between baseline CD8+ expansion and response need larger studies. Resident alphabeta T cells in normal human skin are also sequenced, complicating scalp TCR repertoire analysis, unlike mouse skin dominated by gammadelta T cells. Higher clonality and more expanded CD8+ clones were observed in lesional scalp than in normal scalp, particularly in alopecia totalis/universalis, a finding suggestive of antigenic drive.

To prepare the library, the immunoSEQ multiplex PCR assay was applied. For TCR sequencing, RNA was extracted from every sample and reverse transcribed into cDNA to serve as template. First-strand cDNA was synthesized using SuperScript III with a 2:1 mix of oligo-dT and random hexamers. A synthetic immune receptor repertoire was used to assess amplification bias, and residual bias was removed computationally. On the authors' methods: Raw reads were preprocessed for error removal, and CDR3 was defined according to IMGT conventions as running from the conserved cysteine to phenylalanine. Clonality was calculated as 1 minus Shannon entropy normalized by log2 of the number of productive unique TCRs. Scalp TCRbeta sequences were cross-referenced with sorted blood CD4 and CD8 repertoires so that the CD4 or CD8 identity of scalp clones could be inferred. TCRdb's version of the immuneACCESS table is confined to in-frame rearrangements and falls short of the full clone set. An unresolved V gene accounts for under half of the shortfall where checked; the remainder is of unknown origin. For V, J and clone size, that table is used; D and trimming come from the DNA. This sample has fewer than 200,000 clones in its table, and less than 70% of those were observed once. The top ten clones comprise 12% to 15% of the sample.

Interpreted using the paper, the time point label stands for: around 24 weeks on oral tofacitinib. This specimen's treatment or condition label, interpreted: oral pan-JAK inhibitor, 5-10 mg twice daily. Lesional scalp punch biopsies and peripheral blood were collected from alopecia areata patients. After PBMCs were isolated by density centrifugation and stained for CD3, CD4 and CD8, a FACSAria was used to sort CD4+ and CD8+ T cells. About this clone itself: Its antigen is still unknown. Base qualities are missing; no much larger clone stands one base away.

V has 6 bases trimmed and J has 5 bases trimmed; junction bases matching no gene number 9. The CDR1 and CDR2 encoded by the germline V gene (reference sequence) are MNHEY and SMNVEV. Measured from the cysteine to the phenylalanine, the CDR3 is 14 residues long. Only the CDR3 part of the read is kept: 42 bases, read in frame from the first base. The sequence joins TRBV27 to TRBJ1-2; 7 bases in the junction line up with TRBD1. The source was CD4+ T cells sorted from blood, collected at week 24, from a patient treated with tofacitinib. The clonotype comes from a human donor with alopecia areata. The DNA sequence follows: TGTGCCAGCAGGGCCCCAGGGGGGAGTTATGGCTACACCTTC. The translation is CASRAPGGSYGYTF.